This T cell receptor beta chain came from a study of T and B cells in COVID-19 patients. Across the whole study: Blood was sampled from COVID-19 patients who were either actively infected or recovered. Study-wide results and limits: Early severe-case samples and blood from mildly ill patients during symptoms were in short supply.

Germline V gene sequence: CDR1 LNHDA, CDR2 SQIVND (reference sequence). Trimming left V 4 bases short and J 5 bases short, with 17 bases between. This CDR3 spans 16 amino acids. This clonotype qualifies as medium-sized. Its antigen is currently unknown. Multiplex PCR with BIOMED2 TRB-A/B primer pools amplified TRB rearrangements. Each CDR3 protein gets one entry after TCRdb re-called the multiplex PCR reads with MiXCR. The data hold about 4,600 distinct CDR3 sequences, with over 25% observed a single time. From blood, roughly 250-500 ng of genomic DNA served as TRB template. This chain uses TRBV19 with TRBJ2-2; tentatively, D is TRBD1 or TRBD2 (5 bases each). The clonotype originates from a human donor with active COVID-19. Specimen: blood. CDR3 nucleotides: TGTGCCAGTAGTACGGCATGGGGGACGGGGACCGGGGAGCTGTTTTTT. Its protein is CASSTAWGTGTGELFF.